This T cell receptor beta chain was found in a study of T-cell reconstitution after alpha-beta-depleted transplantation in children. The CDR3 sequence is 15 residues long. V shed 0 bases and J shed 4 bases, with 10 bases lying between them. Germline-derived CDR1 and CDR2 are MNHEY and SVGAGI. This clonotype has more than one count but fewer than ten. Unique molecular identifiers were used in preparing the TCRbeta library. MiXCR was run by TCRdb on the PCR reads, yielding one entry per CDR3 protein. The profile shows about 400,000 distinct CDR3 sequences, over 20% of them singletons. The rearrangement joins TRBV6-5 to TRBJ1-5; possibly TRBD1 for D (5 bases). The source material was PBMCs from the stem cell graft donor, sampled from the stem cell graft. The TCR originated in a human donor who donated a stem cell graft to a child with acute myeloid leukemia. The CDR3 here is CASSYSAGGNQPQHF. The CDR3 DNA reads TGTGCCAGCAGTTACTCCGCGGGGGGAAATCAGCCCCAGCATTTT.